This T cell receptor beta chain derives from a study of T cells in tumors after PD-1 blockade. Method: immunoSEQ multiplex PCR; TCRdb's copy keeps in-frame clones and lacks some. The profile shows roughly 48,000 clones, over 75% of them singletons. This material consisted of PBMCs, taken before anti-PD-1 treatment. The receptor comes from a human donor with basal cell carcinoma.

This CDR3 reads CASSEQGARPLSTEAFF. DNA for the CDR3: TGTGCCAGCAGCGAACAGGGGGCGCGGCCCTTGAGCACTGAAGCTTTCTTT. The chain combines TRBV7-9 with TRBJ1-1, with TRBD1 matching 9 bases. CDR3 length: 17 amino acids. Germline loops: CDR1 SEHNR, CDR2 FQNEAQ (reference sequence). The V and J ends lost 5 bases and 4 bases, in that order; junction bases with no gene match: 14.